A selection of T cell receptor beta chains follows, all from one sample in a study of CD8+ T cells in alopecia areata. TCRdb keeps only in-frame clones here, not all; method: immunoSEQ multiplex PCR. The data show 95,000 to 150,000 clones, around 53% seen once. Sample: CD4+ T cells sorted from blood, taken at week 4, from a patient treated with tofacitinib. All receptors derive from a human donor with alopecia areata. Each CDR3 is given with its conserved first and last residue. The D gene is left open where the match is weak. Clone size is not always given. Where it is, it says once, few, many or a class for expanded clones.

CDR3 protein	CDR3 DNA	clone size	D gene	V gene	J gene
CASSSGQGEDSPLHF	TGCGCCAGCAGCTCGGGACAGGGCGAGGATTCACCCCTCCACTTT	few	TRBD1	TRBV5-1	TRBJ1-6
CASRPPSAGQGEQYF	TGTGCCAGCAGGCCCCCCTCAGCAGGGCAAGGCGAGCAGTACTTC	-	-	TRBV28	TRBJ2-7
CASSFTRSDTQYF	TGTGCCAGCAGCTTTACTAGGTCAGATACGCAGTATTTT	-	-	TRBV7-9	TRBJ2-3
CASRRTEGYGYTF	TGCGCCAGCAGGAGGACGGAGGGATATGGCTACACCTTC	-	-	TRBV4-1	TRBJ1-2
CASSLEQNFGLYGYTF	TGCGCCAGCAGCTTGGAACAGAATTTCGGGCTATATGGCTACACCTTC	-	-	TRBV5-1	TRBJ1-2
CASSQTEQETQYF	TGCGCCAGCAGCCAGACAGAACAAGAGACCCAGTACTTC	once	-	TRBV4-1	TRBJ2-5
CASSLARGSTDTQYF	TGCGCCAGCAGCTTGGCGCGGGGGAGCACAGATACGCAGTATTTT	-	TRBD2	TRBV5-1	TRBJ2-3
CASRTVNTGELFF	TGCGCCAGCAGGACAGTGAACACCGGGGAGCTGTTTTTT	-	-	TRBV5-1	TRBJ2-2
CSATRGVEQFF	TGCAGCGCCACCCGGGGAGTGGAGCAGTTCTTC	-	-	TRBV29-1	TRBJ2-1
CASSLAPGGSPTDTQYF	TGCGCCAGCAGCTTGGCACCGGGGGGTAGCCCCACAGATACGCAGTATTTT	once	TRBD2	TRBV5-1	TRBJ2-3
CSVEGVASYGYTF	TGCAGCGTTGAGGGTGTCGCTAGCTATGGCTACACCTTC	few	-	TRBV29-1	TRBJ1-2
CASHSGRAPYEQYF	TGCGCCAGCCATAGCGGGAGGGCCCCCTACGAGCAGTACTTC	-	TRBD2	TRBV10-2	TRBJ2-7
CASSQQGAREKLFF	TGTGCCAGCAGCCAACAGGGGGCTCGGGAAAAACTGTTTTTT	-	TRBD1	TRBV7-9	TRBJ1-4
CSARGARGYTF	TGCAGTGCTAGGGGGGCAAGGGGCTACACCTTC	-	-	TRBV20-1	TRBJ1-2
CSVAQRAGYEQYF	TGCAGCGTCGCACAGAGGGCCGGCTACGAGCAGTACTTC	few	-	TRBV29-1	TRBJ2-7
CSGIQDTQYF	TGCAGCGGGATACAAGATACGCAGTATTTT	once	-	TRBV29-1	TRBJ2-3
CASSHRTSRNYGYTF	TGTGCCAGCAGCCATAGGACCAGTAGGAACTATGGCTACACCTTC	few	-	TRBV7-2	TRBJ1-2
CASSQDPRGNTEAFF	TGTGCCAGCAGCCAAGACCCCAGAGGGAACACTGAAGCTTTCTTT	-	-	TRBV4-2	TRBJ1-1
CAWKFGANVLTF	TGTGCCTGGAAGTTTGGGGCCAACGTCCTGACTTTC	-	-	TRBV30	TRBJ2-6
CASSEGRGPSYGYTF	TGTGCCAGCAGTGAAGGGAGGGGGCCTTCCTATGGCTACACCTTC	-	TRBD1	TRBV2	TRBJ1-2
CASSDSRTASNQPQHF	TGTGCCAGCAGCGATTCCCGGACGGCAAGCAATCAGCCCCAGCATTTT	-	-	TRBV13	TRBJ1-5
CSAETPLNTGELSF	TGCAGCGCCGAAACCCCATTAAACACCGGGGAGCTGTCTTTT	-	-	TRBV29-1	TRBJ2-2
CSAGGSYGYTF	TGCAGCGCAGGGGGCAGCTATGGCTACACCTTC	-	TRBD1	TRBV29-1	TRBJ1-2
CASSVDDGTDYEQYF	TGTGCCAGCAGCGTAGATGACGGGACAGACTACGAGCAGTACTTC	few	TRBD1	TRBV9	TRBJ2-7
CAWSWRRNTEAFF	TGTGCCTGGAGTTGGCGGCGGAACACTGAAGCTTTCTTT	few	-	TRBV30	TRBJ1-1
CSVVRLAGRYEQYF	TGCAGCGTCGTGCGACTAGCGGGAAGGTACGAGCAGTACTTC	few	TRBD2	TRBV29-1	TRBJ2-7
CASSSRLAGDTQYF	TGTGCCAGCAGTTCCCGACTAGCAGGGGATACGCAGTATTTT	-	TRBD2	TRBV6-5	TRBJ2-3
CASSQWGSSSYEQYF	TGCGCCAGCAGTCAATGGGGCTCTAGCTCCTACGAGCAGTACTTC	-	-	TRBV23-1	TRBJ2-7
CASTDNYEAFF	TGTGCCAGCACCGATAATTATGAAGCTTTCTTT	few	-	TRBV6-6	TRBJ1-1
CASSLSTGDSPLHF	TGCGCCAGCAGCTTGTCGACAGGGGATTCACCCCTCCACTTT	many	TRBD1	TRBV5-1	TRBJ1-6
CALRRDLNTGELFF	TGTGCCTTACGGCGGGACCTTAACACCGGGGAGCTGTTTTTT	-	-	TRBV30	TRBJ2-2
CASRSTRNTEAFF	TGTGCCAGCAGATCGACACGGAACACTGAAGCTTTCTTT	-	-	TRBV6-5	TRBJ1-1
CASSQGTGTGQFAQHF	TGCGCCAGCAGCCAAGGGACCGGGACAGGTCAATTTGCCCAGCATTTT	-	TRBD1	TRBV4-1	TRBJ1-5
CASSLGTGVGYTF	TGCGCCAGCAGCTTGGGGACAGGGGTCGGCTACACCTTC	-	TRBD1	TRBV5-1	TRBJ1-2
CASSSGQGVQFF	TGTGCCAGCAGCTCCGGACAGGGGGTACAGTTCTTC	-	TRBD1	TRBV9	TRBJ2-1
CSVRTGWDEQFF	TGCAGCGTCCGGACAGGGTGGGATGAGCAGTTCTTC	-	TRBD1	TRBV29-1	TRBJ2-1
CASSQEGGGRNTIYF	TGCGCCAGCAGCCAAGAAGGAGGGGGCAGAAACACCATATATTTT	-	TRBD1	TRBV4-1	TRBJ1-3
CASSAGTGLDTQYF	TGCGCCAGCAGCGCCGGGACAGGGCTGGATACGCAGTATTTT	-	TRBD1	TRBV5-1	TRBJ2-3
CASSGTGGNQPQHF	TGTGCCAGCAGTGGCACAGGGGGCAATCAGCCCCAGCATTTT	-	TRBD1	TRBV25-1	TRBJ1-5
CASALGTEAFF	TGTGCCAGCGCATTGGGCACTGAAGCTTTCTTT	-	-	TRBV25-1	TRBJ1-1
CSAITRGGIQYF	TGCAGCGCGATTACCAGGGGAGGCATTCAGTACTTC	-	-	TRBV29-1	TRBJ2-4
CASSQFRGDGYGYTF	TGTGCCAGCAGCCAATTCCGCGGGGATGGCTATGGCTACACCTTC	few	-	TRBV4-2	TRBJ1-2
CASTPGTEIYEQYF	TGTGCCAGCACTCCCGGGACAGAGATCTACGAGCAGTACTTC	few	TRBD1	TRBV2	TRBJ2-7
CASRDRTTNEKLFF	TGTGCCAGCAGGGACAGGACAACTAATGAAAAACTGTTTTTT	few	TRBD1	TRBV28	TRBJ1-4
CSVYMTGIVDTQYF	TGCAGCGTTTATATGACGGGGATCGTGGATACGCAGTATTTT	-	-	TRBV29-1	TRBJ2-3
CSVEDRSGGARDTQYF	TGCAGCGTTGAAGATCGTAGCGGGGGGGCACGGGATACGCAGTATTTT	-	TRBD2	TRBV29-1	TRBJ2-3
CASSATDTQYF	TGTGCCAGCAGTGCGACAGATACGCAGTATTTT	-	-	TRBV6-1	TRBJ2-3
CASRTSPGSETQYF	TGTGCCAGCAGGACCTCGCCGGGATCGGAGACCCAGTACTTC	-	-	TRBV6-6	TRBJ2-5
CASSTGLISGNTIYF	TGTGCCAGCAGCACGGGACTTATCTCTGGAAACACCATATATTTT	-	-	TRBV6-6	TRBJ1-3
CASPGQGNTYGYTF	TGTGCCTCGCCGGGACAGGGTAACACTTATGGCTACACCTTC	-	TRBD1	TRBV30	TRBJ1-2
CASSQVSPRRTIGYTF	TGTGCCAGCAGCCAAGTATCCCCACGCAGGACGATCGGCTACACCTTC	few	-	TRBV4-2	TRBJ1-2
CAWSLTGPPTAFF	TGTGCCTGGAGTCTAACTGGGCCCCCAACGGCTTTCTTT	once	-	TRBV30	TRBJ1-1
CASSLAGELFF	TGTGCCAGCAGCTTAGCCGGGGAGCTGTTTTTT	-	-	TRBV7-9	TRBJ2-2
CASSFQGPWTEAFF	TGCGCCAGCAGCTTCCAGGGACCGTGGACTGAAGCTTTCTTT	-	-	TRBV5-1	TRBJ1-1
CASSEPAGFYEQYF	TGTGCCAGCAGTGAGCCAGCGGGGTTCTACGAGCAGTACTTC	few	TRBD2	TRBV6-1	TRBJ2-7
CASSSEGGPVKNIQYF	TGTGCCAGCAGCTCCGAGGGGGGGCCAGTCAAAAACATTCAGTACTTC	once	-	TRBV7-9	TRBJ2-4
CAWRRGATDTQYF	TGTGCCTGGAGAAGGGGCGCAACAGATACGCAGTATTTT	once	-	TRBV30	TRBJ2-3
CAWSPSRDRAELFF	TGTGCCTGGAGTCCATCCCGGGACAGGGCGGAGCTGTTTTTT	few	TRBD1	TRBV30	TRBJ2-2